This is a list of T cell receptor beta chains from one sample in a study of Graves' ophthalmopathy and Graves' hyperthyroidism. TCRdb analysed the multiplex PCR reads with MiXCR anew, one entry per CDR3 protein. The table has about 500,000 distinct CDR3 sequences, about two fifths seen once; the top ten hold about 4.2%. Sequencing used peripheral blood or thyroid tissue (not recorded which). The receptor set was obtained from an adult man with Graves' hyperthyroidism. Each CDR3 is given with its conserved first and last residue. D genes are given only for firm matches. Expanded clones get a size class; other rows say once, few or many, or leave the size out.

D,J,size,V,CDR3,DNA
-,TRBJ2-5,-,TRBV7-6,CASSPQGQAQYF,TGTGCCAGCAGCCCACAGGGTCAGGCCCAGTACTTC
TRBD1,TRBJ2-5,many,TRBV27,CASSPTGTGVRETQYF,TGTGCCAGCAGCCCGACCGGGACAGGGGTACGAGAGACCCAGTACTTC
-,TRBJ2-3,-,TRBV6-4,CASSEKTDTQYF,TGTGCCAGCAGTGAAAAGACAGATACGCAGTATTTT
-,TRBJ2-4,-,TRBV7-3,CASSGRTELAKNIQYF,TGTGCCAGCAGCGGAAGGACAGAACTAGCCAAAAACATTCAGTACTTC
TRBD1,TRBJ2-5,many,TRBV5-1,CASRTGQGGETQYF,TGCGCCAGCAGGACCGGACAGGGTGGAGAGACCCAGTACTTC
-,TRBJ2-5,many,TRBV6-5,CASSYSGSGPRDQYF,TGTGCCAGCAGTTATTCGGGGTCGGGGCCAAGGGACCAGTACTTC
-,TRBJ2-5,-,TRBV7-2,CASSAGGFNQQTQYF,TGTGCCAGCAGTGCCGGGGGATTCAACCAACAGACCCAGTACTTC
TRBD1,TRBJ1-2,many,TRBV29-1,CSVEDQGGGYTF,TGCAGCGTTGAAGATCAGGGGGGTGGCTACACCTTC
-,TRBJ1-5,-,TRBV2,CASSGQSNQLQHF,TGTGCCAGCAGTGGTCAGAGCAATCAGCTCCAGCATTTT
TRBD1,TRBJ2-6,-,TRBV7-6,CASSFLTTGSSGANVLTF,TGTGCCAGCAGCTTCCTTACGACAGGGAGCTCTGGGGCCAACGTCCTGACTTTC
TRBD2,TRBJ2-1,-,TRBV20-1,CSAKSSGGVRNEQFF,TGCAGTGCTAAATCAAGCGGGGGGGTCAGGAATGAGCAGTTCTTC
-,TRBJ2-1,few,TRBV11-2,CASSRPGPQDNEQFF,TGTGCCAGCAGCCGGCCGGGACCTCAAGACAATGAGCAGTTCTTC
-,TRBJ2-5,many,TRBV20-1,CSARFRETQYF,TGCAGTGCTAGGTTTCGAGAGACCCAGTACTTC
-,TRBJ1-2,many,TRBV6-1,CASSERGINYGYTF,TGTGCCAGCAGTGAACGCGGGATCAACTATGGCTACACCTTC
-,TRBJ1-2,few,TRBV19,CASRKTGYGYTF,TGTGCCAGCCGAAAAACGGGGTATGGCTACACCTTC
-,TRBJ2-7,-,TRBV7-9,CATSVFPGYEQYF,TGTGCCACCTCCGTCTTTCCCGGGTACGAGCAGTACTTC
-,TRBJ1-2,-,TRBV20-1,CSATQEESNYGYTF,TGCAGTGCTACCCAGGAGGAATCTAACTATGGCTACACCTTC
-,TRBJ1-3,-,TRBV20-1,CSATRGPTVPSGNTIYF,TGCAGTGCTACAAGAGGCCCGACAGTGCCCTCTGGAAACACCATATATTTT
-,TRBJ1-3,-,TRBV5-8,CASSLDPGPGNTIYF,TGTGCCAGCAGCTTGGATCCGGGGCCTGGAAACACCATATATTTT
-,TRBJ1-2,many,TRBV10-1,CARPRRIHYGYTF,TGCGCCAGACCAAGACGAATCCACTATGGCTACACCTTC
-,TRBJ2-7,-,TRBV19,CASSMSQTYEQYF,TGTGCCAGTAGTATGAGTCAGACCTACGAGCAGTACTTC
TRBD1,TRBJ1-2,few,TRBV12-3/TRBV12-4,CASSFDRGYNYGYTF,TGTGCCAGCAGTTTCGACAGGGGATATAACTATGGCTACACCTTC
-,TRBJ1-5,many,TRBV2,CASTLLINQPQHF,TGTGCCAGCACCCTACTAATCAATCAGCCCCAGCATTTT
TRBD1,TRBJ1-1,many,TRBV6-1,CASSEALRLLGQGAFF,TGTGCCAGCAGTGAAGCGCTTCGACTGCTTGGACAGGGAGCTTTCTTT
TRBD2,TRBJ2-5,many,TRBV24-1,CATSDPRTRGETQYF,TGTGCCACCAGTGATCCCCGGACTAGGGGCGAGACCCAGTACTTC
-,TRBJ2-7,many,TRBV29-1,CTFPPHGPHYEQYF,TGCACCTTCCCCCCTCACGGGCCCCACTACGAGCAGTACTTC
-,TRBJ1-5,-,TRBV9,CASSPQTGHSNQPQHF,TGCGCCAGCAGCCCTCAGACAGGACATAGCAATCAGCCCCAGCATTTT
-,TRBJ2-7,-,TRBV7-9,CASSQVRDSYEQYF,TGTGCCAGCAGCCAAGTCAGGGATTCGTACGAGCAGTACTTC
-,TRBJ1-1,few,TRBV6-2/TRBV6-3,CASSYSQLYTEAFF,TGTGCCAGCAGTTACTCCCAACTATACACTGAAGCTTTCTTT
TRBD1,TRBJ1-1,many,TRBV29-1,CSVEDPGQGFEAFF,TGCAGCGTTGAAGATCCTGGACAGGGGTTTGAAGCTTTCTTT
-,TRBJ1-5,many,TRBV12-3/TRBV12-4,CASRAGDFQPQHF,TGTGCCAGCAGAGCGGGGGATTTTCAGCCCCAGCATTTT
-,TRBJ2-2,-,TRBV7-9,CASSLGLNTGELLF,TGTGCCAGCAGCTTGGGTCTGAACACCGGGGAGCTGCTTTTT
-,TRBJ2-5,-,TRBV6-5,CASSLGRQKETQYF,TGTGCCAGCAGTTTAGGGCGCCAAAAAGAGACCCAGTACTTC
-,TRBJ2-7,-,TRBV6-5,CASKAEDRNEQYF,TGTGCCAGCAAGGCGGAGGACAGAAACGAGCAGTACTTC
-,TRBJ1-5,many,TRBV12-3/TRBV12-4,CASSLGGGMGNQPQHF,TGTGCCAGCAGCCTGGGCGGGGGCATGGGCAATCAGCCCCAGCATTTT
TRBD1,TRBJ1-5,many,TRBV6-6,CASTPAGGLNQPQHF,TGTGCCAGCACCCCGGCAGGGGGACTCAATCAGCCCCAGCATTTT
-,TRBJ2-2,many,TRBV2,CASSEGIAGTGELFF,TGTGCCAGCAGTGAGGGTATAGCAGGTACCGGGGAGCTGTTTTTT
-,TRBJ1-1,many,TRBV7-9,CASSPEHTEAFF,TGTGCCAGCAGCCCAGAGCACACTGAAGCTTTCTTT
-,TRBJ2-7,-,TRBV15,CATSSYPPEQYF,TGTGCCACCAGCAGTTATCCTCCCGAGCAGTACTTC
-,TRBJ1-5,-,TRBV25-1,CASSDPGPNQPQHF,TGTGCCAGCAGTGACCCAGGTCCCAATCAGCCCCAGCATTTT
-,TRBJ1-2,many,TRBV19,CASSVRGGPTGYTF,TGTGCCAGTAGTGTCCGGGGGGGACCCACTGGCTACACCTTC
TRBD2,TRBJ2-6,-,TRBV12-3/TRBV12-4,CAGFKAGAGANVLTF,TGTGCCGGGTTCAAAGCGGGGGCTGGGGCCAACGTCCTGACTTTC
-,TRBJ1-1,many,TRBV29-1,CSVAPRQTNTEAFF,TGCAGCGTTGCCCCAAGGCAGACTAACACTGAAGCTTTCTTT
-,TRBJ1-1,-,TRBV30,CAWSYVQAEAFF,TGTGCCTGGAGTTACGTTCAGGCTGAAGCTTTCTTT
-,TRBJ2-7,-,TRBV6-1,CASSVSRRSSYEQYF,TGTGCCAGCAGTGTATCCCGCAGGAGCTCCTACGAGCAGTACTTC
-,TRBJ2-6,many,TRBV19,CASMPWPSLFGANVLTF,TGTGCCAGTATGCCTTGGCCGTCGCTTTTTGGGGCCAACGTCCTGACTTTC
-,TRBJ1-5,many,TRBV12-5,CASGLTENQPQHF,TGTGCTAGTGGTCTAACAGAAAATCAGCCCCAGCATTTT